This T cell receptor beta chain was captured in a study of T cells in localized non-small cell lung cancer. The CDR3 spans 14 residues. Trimming removed 4 bases at V and 7 bases at J, with 14 bases between. Germline loops: CDR1 SEHNR, CDR2 FQNEAQ (reference sequence). The repertoire was sequenced with immunoSEQ multiplex PCR; TCRdb's copy has only in-frame clones and lacks some. The sample has around 30,000 clones, 70% to 90% seen once. Sequencing was performed on peripheral blood, taken before any cancer treatment. The V gene is TRBV7-9, the J gene TRBJ1-5; the D gene is possibly TRBD1 (6 bases). The clonotype comes from an older female donor with stage III squamous cell lung carcinoma. The CDR3 region has the DNA TGTGCCAGCAGCTCGGAGCAGGGGATCCAGCCCCAGCATTTT. Amino acid sequence: CASSSEQGIQPQHF.